These 9 T cell receptor beta chains came from one sample sequenced in a study of T cells in Graves' hyperthyroidism and ophthalmopathy. RNA transcripts yielded amplified TCR beta CDR3 regions. First-round RT-PCR targeting the TCR CDR3 was performed with the HTBI primer set. In TCRdb, the multiplex PCR reads were re-called with MiXCR into one record per CDR3 protein. Altogether about 570,000 distinct CDR3 sequences are present, 35% to 55% being singletons, with the ten largest covering around 17%. The specimen sequenced was peripheral blood or thyroid tissue (not recorded which). The source of these receptors is an adult woman with Graves' disease, either hyperthyroidism or ophthalmopathy (not recorded which).

This clonotype showed up many times. The genes are TRBV2 and TRBJ1-1, with TRBD1 as a possible D gene (5 bases). The germline CDR1 and CDR2 sequences are SNHLY and FYNNEI. The CDR3 runs to 13 residues. V was shortened by 5 bases and J by 8 bases, with 15 bases between the two germline ends. The CDR3 spells CASSSDRGVEAFF. As DNA, the CDR3 is TGTGCCAGCAGTTCAGATAGAGGGGTAGAAGCTTTCTTT.

This clonotype came up many times. V gene TRBV5-1 combines with J gene TRBJ2-5, with a tentative D call TRBD2 (6 bases). This CDR3 has 15 amino acids. Germline V lookup: CDR1 SGHRS, CDR2 YFSETQ. V was shortened by 0 bases and J by 3 bases, with 12 bases between the two germline ends. CDR3: CASSLVAREEETQYF. The CDR3 DNA reads as TGCGCCAGCAGCTTGGTTGCGCGGGAAGAAGAGACCCAGTACTTC.

V is TRBV6-4 and J is TRBJ2-3; 7 bases fit TRBD2. The CDR3 consists of 15 residues. With V trimmed by 2 bases and J by 5 bases, 7 bases remained unmatched. Germline lookup yields CDR1 MRHNA and CDR2 SNTAGT. CDR3 sequence: CASSDQAGEVDTQYF. The DNA of the CDR3 is TGTGCCAGCAGTGACCAGGCGGGAGAAGTAGATACGCAGTATTTT.

This clonotype occurred many times. The chain employs TRBV7-2 and TRBJ1-5; a possible D gene is TRBD1 (5 bases). Between the trimmed V and J ends, which lost 3 bases and 6 bases, there was a span of 12 bases. CDR1 SGHTA and CDR2 FQGNSA come from the germline V gene. The CDR3 is made up of 14 amino acids. The CDR3 sequence: CASSFLSQGQPQHF. CDR3 sequence (DNA): TGTGCCAGCAGCTTCCTCTCCCAGGGTCAGCCCCAGCATTTT.

This clonotype occurred a few times. The chain couples TRBV7-9 to TRBJ2-7; the D gene could be TRBD1 or TRBD2 (5 bases each). The CDR3 runs 15 residues. Trimming stripped 0 bases from V and 5 bases from J, with 14 bases between. Germline-derived CDR1 and CDR2 are SEHNR and FQNEAQ (reference sequence). CDR3 nucleotide sequence: TGTGCCAGCAGCTTAGCGCTGGGCAGGGAGAACGAGCAGTACTTC. Its protein product is CASSLALGRENEQYF.

The chain's CDR3 is CASRPGTSGPETQYF. DNA for the CDR3: TGTGCCAGTAGACCAGGGACGTCCGGTCCCGAGACCCAGTACTTC. The chain recombines TRBV19 with TRBJ2-5, with D tentatively TRBD1 or TRBD2 (5 bases each). The ends were cut back, 6 bases at V and 5 bases at J, with 19 bases in the middle. The V gene's germline CDR1 is LNHDA and CDR2 SQIVND (reference sequence). The CDR3 covers 15 residues.

A remark on this clonotype: Here the CDR3 omits its conserved ending phenylalanine or tryptophan, so a read error is the likely source. The V and J genes are TRBV7-2 and TRBJ2-5; D unclear. V dropped 4 bases and J dropped 9 bases, with 0 bases sitting between them. CDR1 and CDR2 from the germline V gene are SGHTA and FQGNSA. This CDR3 is built from 8 residues. The CDR3 region is CASSSQYT. The CDR3 region has the DNA TGTGCCAGCAGCTCCCAGTACACC.

With respect to this clonotype: Its ends do not fully match the called genes, so a read error is possible. The chain recombines TRBV2 with TRBJ1-1, with D perhaps matching TRBD1 (6 bases). This CDR3 is built from 13 residues. The V gene's germline CDR1 is SNHLY and CDR2 FYNNEI. CDR3 DNA: TGCGCCAATACGGGACACCAGAACACTGAAGCTTTCTTT. This gives the protein CANTGHQNTEAFF. The full variable domain, completed using reference TRBV2 and TRBJ1-1, is EPEVTQTPSHQVTQMGQEVILRCVPISNHLYFYWYRQILGQKVEFLVSFYNNEISEKSEIFDDQFSVERPDGSNFTLKIRSTKLEDSAMYFCANTGHQNTEAFFGQGTRLTVV.

The V gene is TRBV7-6, the J gene TRBJ2-7; a weak D match, TRBD2 (6 bases). The CDR3 is made up of 14 amino acids. Germline V gene lookup returns CDR1 SGHVS and CDR2 FNYEAQ. The V and J ends lost 3 bases and 7 bases respectively, with 16 bases between them. CDR3 in amino acids: CASSLLGGLGEQYF. Written as DNA, the CDR3 is TGTGCCAGCAGCTTGCTGGGGGGATTGGGGGAGCAGTACTTC.